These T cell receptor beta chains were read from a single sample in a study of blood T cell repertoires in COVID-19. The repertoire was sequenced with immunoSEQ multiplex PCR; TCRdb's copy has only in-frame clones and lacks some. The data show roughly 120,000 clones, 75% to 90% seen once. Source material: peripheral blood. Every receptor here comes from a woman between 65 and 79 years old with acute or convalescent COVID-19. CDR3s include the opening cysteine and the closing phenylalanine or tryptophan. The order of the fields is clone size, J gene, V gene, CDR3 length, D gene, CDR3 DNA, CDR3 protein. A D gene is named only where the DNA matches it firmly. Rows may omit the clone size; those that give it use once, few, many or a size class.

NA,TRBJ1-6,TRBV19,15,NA,TGTGCCAGTAGTACGGGGTCGGGGATCTATTCACCCCTCCACTTT,CASSTGSGIYSPLHF
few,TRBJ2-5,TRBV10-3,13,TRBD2,TGTGCCATCAGTAAGGGACTAGCAGATACCCAGTACTTC,CAISKGLADTQYF
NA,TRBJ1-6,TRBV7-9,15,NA,TGTGCCAGCAGCGTGGGGGCACGATATAATTCACCCCTCCACTTT,CASSVGARYNSPLHF
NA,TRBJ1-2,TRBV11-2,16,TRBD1,TGTGCCAGCAGAGGACTCCGGACAGGTGGTGACTATGGCTACACCTTC,CASRGLRTGGDYGYTF
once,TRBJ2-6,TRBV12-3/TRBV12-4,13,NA,TGTGCCAGCACCTTCCTTGGGGCCAACGTCCTGACTTTC,CASTFLGANVLTF
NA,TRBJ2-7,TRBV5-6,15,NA,TGTGCCAGCAGCTTGACTGGACTCCTCTCCTACGAGCAGTACTTC,CASSLTGLLSYEQYF
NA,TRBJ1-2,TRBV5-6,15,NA,TGTGCCAGCAGCCTCGGGGGGGGGCTAGGCTATGGCTACACCTTC,CASSLGGGLGYGYTF
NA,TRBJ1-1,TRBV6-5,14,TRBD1,TGTGCCAGCCGGGCATTGGCAGGGGGAACTGAAGCTTTCTTT,CASRALAGGTEAFF
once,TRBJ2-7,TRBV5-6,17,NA,TGTGCCAGCAGCCCTCGGGGACTCGGGACGAAGACCTACGAGCAGTACTTC,CASSPRGLGTKTYEQYF
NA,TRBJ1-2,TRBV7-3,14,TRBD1,TGTGCCAGCAGCCCGGGACAGGCCCTCGGTGGCTACACCTTC,CASSPGQALGGYTF
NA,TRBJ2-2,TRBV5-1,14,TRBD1,TGCGCCAGCAGCCGTACCGGACAGGCCGGGGAGCTGTTTTTT,CASSRTGQAGELFF